This T cell receptor beta chain was captured in a study of T cell repertoires in cytomegalovirus infection. Study-level background: Based on public TCR beta signatures, there were indications of CMV infection and of a matching HLA type.

The CDR3 runs 12 residues. Germline V gene sequence: CDR1 SEHNR, CDR2 FQNEAQ (reference sequence). Trimming removed 2 bases from V and 6 bases from J, with 7 bases in between. TCRdb passed the reads through MiXCR, listing each CDR3 protein once. The sample consists of 150,000 to 200,000 distinct CDR3 sequences, about 30% of them appearing once. In this sample, this clonotype turned up once. This TCR was recovered from a human donor in good health (CMV status not recorded). Some clones in this sample may be carry-over from other donors' samples. The sample consisted of PBMCs. The chain recombines TRBV7-9 with TRBJ1-1; weak D call: TRBD1 (5 bases). The DNA for the CDR3 is TGTGCCAGCAGCTTATCGGGGGCTGAAGCTTTCTTT. It yields the protein CASSLSGAEAFF.